This entry concerns a single TCR beta chain. These data come from a study of T cell repertoires in cytomegalovirus infection. Per germline, CDR1 SQVTM and CDR2 ANQGSEA. The CDR3 has 12 amino acids. The V segment lost 6 bases and the J segment 8 bases; nucleotides outside the gene matches: 9. Each CDR3 protein gets one entry after TCRdb re-called the reads with MiXCR. The sample yields 150,000 to 200,000 distinct CDR3 sequences, 28% seen once. Sequenced sample: PBMCs. V usage is TRBV29-1 and J usage is TRBJ1-2, with TRBD1 identical over 7 bases. The TCR sequence derives from a human donor in good health (CMV status not recorded). Some clones in this sample may be carry-over from other donors' samples. CDR3 nucleotide sequence: TGCAGCGTGACAGACAGGGTCAACGGCTACACCTTC. It codes for CSVTDRVNGYTF.